The T cell receptor beta chain described here comes from a study of graft-versus-host responses after intestinal transplantation. Turning to the study itself: Recipients had transplants, and these were multivisceral, liver-intestinal, or isolated intestinal. Regarding the study as a whole: Ileal or blood samples showed some GvH clones first, and such clones were also found in recipient marrow. Allografts of one patient group, those with graft-donor T cell macrochimerism, had high graft-versus-host to host-versus-graft clonal ratios.

The V gene end was trimmed by 4 bases and the J gene end by 5 bases; junction bases not matched to a gene: 19. This CDR3 is built from 19 residues. CDR1 and CDR2 (germline): SGDLS, YYNGEE. Clones were sequenced by immunoSEQ multiplex PCR, and TCRdb holds only the in-frame ones, with some missing. The sample lists 90,000 to 130,000 clones; 85% to 95% were seen once. To note about this clone: Its antigen remains unknown.

This receptor was taken from a human donor who received an intestinal transplant. The source material was unstimulated CD8+ T cells sorted from spleen or lymph node cells, sampled before intestinal transplant. The chain couples TRBV9 to TRBJ2-5, with 11 bases fitting TRBD2. DNA for the CDR3: TGTGCCAGCAGCACAGGCCACAGGGCTAGCGGGAGGAAGGTGGAGACCCAGTACTTC. Protein product: CASSTGHRASGRKVETQYF.